A single sample gave rise to the 29 T cell receptor beta chains below, sequenced in a study of T cell responses to AZD1222 COVID-19 vaccine. Clones were sequenced by immunoSEQ multiplex PCR, and TCRdb holds only the in-frame ones, with some missing. This sample has 150,000 or so clones, with less than 90% found just once. The material sequenced was peripheral blood, taken on day 0 of AZD1222 vaccination. Receptor source: an adult in good health.

The chain recombines TRBV5-1 with TRBJ1-1; weak D call: TRBD1 (6 bases). The CDR3 has 13 residues. Trimming cost V 4 bases and J 7 bases, with 14 bases left between them. Germline values: CDR1 SGHRS, CDR2 YFSETQ. The CDR3 sequence is CASSPTGSVEAFF. Written as DNA, the CDR3 is TGCGCCAGCAGCCCCACAGGGTCGGTTGAAGCTTTCTTT.

This chain connects TRBV12-3 or TRBV12-4 to TRBJ1-5; no clear D gene. There are 13 residues in the CDR3. Trimming shortened V by 9 bases and J by 0 bases, and 9 bases separated the two germline ends. The CDR3 region is CASHTNSNQPQHF. The CDR3 DNA reads TGTGCCAGTCACACTAATAGCAATCAGCCCCAGCATTTT.

The chain combines TRBV27 with TRBJ2-1; the D gene is possibly TRBD1 (6 bases). The CDR3 is 17 amino acids. CDR1 is MNHEY, CDR2 SMNVEV, per germline (reference sequence). Trimming stripped 1 base from V and 2 bases from J, with 15 bases between. DNA for the CDR3: TGTGCCAGCAGTTTATGGTATGGGGGCCGAACCTACAATGAGCAGTTCTTC. It is translated as CASSLWYGGRTYNEQFF.

Written as DNA, the CDR3 is TGTGCCAGCAGTGAACAGGGGATGGGAAACACCATATATTTT. Translating gives CASSEQGMGNTIYF. V and J are TRBV2 and TRBJ1-3, with D possibly being TRBD1 (6 bases). Trimming removed 2 bases at V and 4 bases at J, with 9 bases between. Germline V gene data show CDR1 as SNHLY and CDR2 as FYNNEI. The CDR3 sequence is 14 residues long. The variable domain in full, completed from reference TRBV2 and TRBJ1-3, reads EPEVTQTPSHQVTQMGQEVILRCVPISNHLYFYWYRQILGQKVEFLVSFYNNEISEKSEIFDDQFSVERPDGSNFTLKIRSTKLEDSAMYFCASSEQGMGNTIYFGEGSWLTVV.

The rearrangement joins TRBV5-1 to TRBJ1-1, with no clear D. The CDR3 is 14 amino acids. Trimming took off 4 bases at V and 3 bases at J, with 13 bases between the two ends. Per germline, CDR1 SGHRS and CDR2 YFSETQ. The CDR3 protein is CASSELGRDTEAFF. The CDR3 bases are TGCGCCAGCAGCGAGCTCGGGAGGGACACTGAAGCTTTCTTT. Drawing the rest from reference TRBV5-1 and TRBJ1-1, the complete variable domain is KAGVTQTPRYLIKTRGQQVTLSCSPISGHRSVSWYQQTPGQGLQFLFEYFSETQRNKGNFPGRFSGRQFSNSRSEMNVSTLELGDSALYLCASSELGRDTEAFFGQGTRLTVV.

J is TRBJ1-4 and V is TRBV7-8, with D maybe TRBD1 (5 bases). Between the trimmed V and J ends, which lost 2 bases and 6 bases, there was a span of 16 bases. CDR3 length equals 16 residues. The germline gives CDR1 SGHVS, CDR2 FQNEAQ. This CDR3 is CASSLNSAGRDEKLFF. CDR3 coding DNA: TGTGCCAGCAGCTTAAACTCGGCAGGGAGGGATGAAAAACTGTTTTTT.

The chain links TRBV18 to TRBJ1-4, with a tentative D call TRBD1 (5 bases). Trimming left V 3 bases short and J 0 bases short, with 11 bases between. The CDR3 consists of 16 residues. In germline, CDR1 is KGHSH, CDR2 LQKENI. In DNA form, the CDR3 reads TGTGCCAGCTCACCTCTGGGGGGTGCAACTAATGAAAAACTGTTTTTT. Its translation is CASSPLGGATNEKLFF.

The V gene is TRBV19, the J gene TRBJ1-1, with no clear D. The germline V and J ends were trimmed by 1 base and 4 bases, with 13 bases remaining between them. The CDR3 runs 15 residues. In germline, CDR1 is LNHDA, CDR2 SQIVND (reference sequence). The DNA of the CDR3 is TGTGCCAGTAGTATAGGGAAGGGAGTTGCCACTGAAGCTTTCTTT. This sequence encodes CASSIGKGVATEAFF.

The chain recombines TRBV6-6 with TRBJ1-1, with D tentatively TRBD1 (6 bases). Germline CDR1 is MNHNY and CDR2 is SVGAGI (reference sequence). V gave up 6 bases and J gave up 8 bases, with 16 bases separating them. This CDR3 has 13 residues. CDR3 bases: TGTGCCAGCAGGTGGACAGATTTAGTCGAAGCTTTCTTT. This gives the protein CASRWTDLVEAFF.

The J gene is TRBJ1-5, the V gene TRBV5-5; 8 bases are shared with TRBD1. The CDR3 length is 16 residues. Germline-derived CDR1 and CDR2 are SGHKS and YYEKEE (reference sequence). J gave up 0 bases and V 3 bases, and 5 bases lay outside the gene matches. The CDR3 DNA sequence: TGTGCCAGCAGCTCCAGGGGGCATGATAGCAATCAGCCCCAGCATTTT. It is translated as CASSSRGHDSNQPQHF.

The rearrangement links TRBV18 to TRBJ1-1; D may be TRBD1 (5 bases). Trimming cost V 0 bases and J 0 bases, with 8 bases left between them. Germline V gives CDR1 KGHSH, CDR2 LQKENI. This CDR3 has 15 amino acids. CDR3 amino acids: CASSPPGVMNTEAFF. DNA of the CDR3: TGTGCCAGCTCACCACCAGGGGTCATGAACACTGAAGCTTTCTTT.

V is TRBV28 and J is TRBJ2-2; D might be TRBD1 (6 bases). CDR3 size: 16 residues. V was shortened by 3 bases and J by 2 bases, with 13 bases between the two germline ends. CDR1 MDHEN and CDR2 SYDVKM come from the germline V gene. The CDR3 spells CASSFSQGQNTGELFF. CDR3 DNA: TGTGCCAGCAGTTTTTCACAGGGCCAAAACACCGGGGAGCTGTTTTTT.

This chain connects TRBV2 to TRBJ1-2, with 7 bases lining up with TRBD1. V shed 6 bases and J 6 bases; nucleotides not matched to a gene: 13. Germline V gene data show CDR1 as SNHLY and CDR2 as FYNNEI. The CDR3 extends over 15 amino acids. CDR3 loop: CASRVLRQGGNGYTF. The CDR3 bases are TGTGCCAGCAGAGTACTTCGACAGGGTGGTAATGGCTACACCTTC.

The V call is TRBV28, the J call TRBJ2-1, with 10 bases identical to TRBD2. V lost 1 base, J lost 7 bases, and 7 bases stayed unmatched. CDR1 is MDHEN and CDR2 is SYDVKM in the germline V gene. The CDR3 totals 16 residues. The CDR3 spells CASSLYVAGGGNEQFF. The CDR3 DNA is TGTGCCAGCAGTTTATACGTAGCGGGAGGTGGGAATGAGCAGTTCTTC.

This rearrangement joins TRBV29-1 to TRBJ2-7; 7 positions match TRBD2. Germline CDR1 is SQVTM and CDR2 is ANQGSEA. V shed 0 bases, J shed 3 bases, and the junction held 8 bases outside the gene matches. There are 15 residues in the CDR3. The CDR3 DNA sequence: TGCAGCGTTGAAGAGTGGGGCAGGGAGGGCTACGAGCAGTACTTC. It codes for CSVEEWGREGYEQYF.

In its sample, this clone was seen a few times. The gene calls are TRBV7-8 and TRBJ2-5; perhaps TRBD2 as D (5 bases). Germline-derived CDR1 and CDR2 are SGHVS and FQNEAQ. The CDR3 contains 13 residues. V was clipped by 1 base and J by 4 bases, with 7 bases between them. CDR3 loop: CASSLGRVETQYF. In nucleotides, the CDR3 is TGTGCCAGCAGCTTAGGGCGGGTAGAGACCCAGTACTTC.

This sequence joins TRBV28 and TRBJ2-7, with D perhaps assigned TRBD1 or TRBD2 (6 bases each). Germline V gene data show CDR1 as MDHEN and CDR2 as SYDVKM. V shed 6 bases and J shed 5 bases, with 20 bases lying between them. The CDR3 spans 15 residues. CDR3 region: CASSFRGEVGDEQYF. In DNA form, the CDR3 reads TGTGCCAGCAGCTTTAGGGGGGAGGTCGGTGACGAGCAGTACTTC.

The rearrangement joins TRBV7-9 to TRBJ2-1; a weak D match, TRBD2 (5 bases). Germline CDR1 and CDR2: SEHNR and FQNEAQ (reference sequence). This CDR3 spans 12 amino acids. Trimming left V 5 bases short and J 10 bases short, with 12 bases between. In nucleotides, the CDR3 is TGTGCCAGCAGCCTTGCCCTAGCAGAGCAGTTCTTC. It translates to CASSLALAEQFF.

This clone was observed a handful of times. The genes are TRBV15 and TRBJ1-5; the D gene is possibly TRBD1 (5 bases). The CDR3 has 15 amino acids. The V gene lost 3 bases and the J gene lost 5 bases, with 14 bases spanning the gap. CDR1 and CDR2 from the germline V gene are LNHNV and YYDKDF (reference sequence). The CDR3 DNA reads as TGTGCCACCAGCAGCAGAGACAGCGACGATCAGCCCCAGCATTTT. This translates into CATSSRDSDDQPQHF.

The rearrangement links TRBV28 to TRBJ2-5, with D perhaps TRBD2 (6 bases). This CDR3 is built from 17 residues. Germline V gene sequence: CDR1 MDHEN, CDR2 SYDVKM. V shed 1 base and J shed 4 bases, with 19 bases lying between them. This CDR3 is CASSLLSGTAGGETQYF. The CDR3 bases are TGTGCCAGCAGTTTATTGTCGGGGACTGCCGGAGGAGAGACCCAGTACTTC.

The chain employs TRBV7-3 and TRBJ1-1; possible D gene TRBD1, 6 bases. This CDR3 is 18 amino acids long. Looked up from germline, CDR1 is SGHTA and CDR2 is FQGTGA. Trimming shortened V by 5 bases and J by 4 bases, and 26 bases separated the two germline ends. The CDR3 DNA follows: TGTGCCAGCAGCCTAAACCCAGTGACAGGCCTCGAGGGCACTGAAGCTTTCTTT. Protein product: CASSLNPVTGLEGTEAFF.

The count of this clone is one. V is TRBV30 and J is TRBJ2-7; the match to TRBD1 covers 8 bases. The CDR3 contains 14 residues. Germline CDR1 is GTSNPN and CDR2 is SVGIG (reference sequence). Unmatched junction bases numbered 9, after V lost 3 bases and J lost 5 bases. The CDR3 coding sequence is TGTGCCTGGAGGCCGACAGGGGCAGGTAACGAGCAGTACTTC. It encodes CAWRPTGAGNEQYF.

This clone has just a few counts. The chain joins TRBV5-1 to TRBJ2-1, with 10 nucleotides matching TRBD1. Germline values: CDR1 SGHRS, CDR2 YFSETQ. This CDR3 comprises 17 residues. V lost 0 bases to trimming and J lost 8 bases; unmatched junction nucleotides: 11. In DNA form, the CDR3 reads TGCGCCAGCAGCTTGGTAATATCGGGACAGGGGAATCATGAGCAGTTCTTC. This translates into CASSLVISGQGNHEQFF. Full variable domain (remainder filled in from reference TRBV5-1 and TRBJ2-1): KAGVTQTPRYLIKTRGQQVTLSCSPISGHRSVSWYQQTPGQGLQFLFEYFSETQRNKGNFPGRFSGRQFSNSRSEMNVSTLELGDSALYLCASSLVISGQGNHEQFFGPGTRLTVL.

This clone occurred once. The V gene is TRBV5-4, the J gene TRBJ2-1; 8 positions match TRBD2. Germline V lookup: CDR1 SGHNT, CDR2 YYREEE (reference sequence). With 4 bases clipped from V and 8 bases from J, the junction kept 5 bases outside the gene matches. This CDR3 comprises 13 residues. CDR3 nucleotide sequence: TGTGCCAGCAGCGTCGGGACTAGTTATGAGCAGTTCTTC. This encodes CASSVGTSYEQFF.

The V and J genes are TRBV7-7 and TRBJ2-5; D unresolved. The germline V gene has CDR1 SSHAT and CDR2 FNYEAQ (reference sequence). The CDR3 consists of 15 residues. Between the trimmed V and J ends, which lost 1 base and 0 bases, there was a span of 9 bases. The CDR3 DNA reads as TGTGCCAGCAGCTTAGGATTGGGGTACCAAGAGACCCAGTACTTC. Its translation is CASSLGLGYQETQYF.

V is TRBV11-2 and J is TRBJ1-1; D possibly corresponds to TRBD1 (5 bases). The CDR3 runs 17 residues. Germline CDR1 reads SGHAT; CDR2 reads FQNNGV. The V end lost 1 base, the J end lost 8 bases, and 23 bases lay between the germline ends. This CDR3 reads CASSLGANRIPLIEAFF. CDR3 nucleotides: TGTGCCAGCAGCTTAGGGGCAAACAGGATCCCGCTCATAGAAGCTTTCTTT.

The chain combines TRBV29-1 with TRBJ1-2; no firm D call. Trimming took 4 bases from V and 7 from J, leaving 13 bases between them. The V gene's germline CDR1 is SQVTM and CDR2 ANQGSEA. The CDR3 consists of 12 residues. DNA for the CDR3: TGCAGCGTTGGCCAGGCCGTCGGTGGCTACACCTTC. Translating it yields CSVGQAVGGYTF.

This chain connects TRBV28 to TRBJ2-2; D gene uncertain. CDR1 is MDHEN and CDR2 is SYDVKM in the germline V gene. Deletions cut 1 base from V and 6 bases from J, with 6 bases between. This CDR3 has 13 residues. The CDR3 sequence: CASSLSAAGELFF. Here the CDR3 DNA reads TGTGCCAGCAGTTTATCGGCCGCCGGGGAGCTGTTTTTT.

The chain is built from TRBV4-2 and TRBJ2-1; 7 nucleotides line up with TRBD1. With 1 base clipped from V and 5 bases from J, the junction kept 2 bases outside the gene matches. This CDR3 comprises 14 residues. CDR1 and CDR2 (germline): LGHNA, YNFKEQ. CDR3 sequence: CASSQGGTDNEQFF. For the CDR3, the DNA is TGTGCCAGCAGCCAAGGGGGGACAGACAATGAGCAGTTCTTC.